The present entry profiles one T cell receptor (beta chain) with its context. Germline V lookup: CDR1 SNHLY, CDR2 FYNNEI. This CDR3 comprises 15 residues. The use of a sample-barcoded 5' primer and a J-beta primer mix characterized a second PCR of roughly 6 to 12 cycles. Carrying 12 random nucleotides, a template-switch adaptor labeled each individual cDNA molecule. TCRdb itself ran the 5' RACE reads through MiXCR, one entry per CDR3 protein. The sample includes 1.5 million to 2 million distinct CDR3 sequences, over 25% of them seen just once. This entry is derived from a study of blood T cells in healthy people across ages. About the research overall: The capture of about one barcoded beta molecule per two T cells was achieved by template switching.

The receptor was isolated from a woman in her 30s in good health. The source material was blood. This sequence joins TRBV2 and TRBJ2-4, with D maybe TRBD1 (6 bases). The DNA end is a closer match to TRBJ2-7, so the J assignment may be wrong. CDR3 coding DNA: TGTGCCAGCAGTGTAGAGACCCTACAGGGCTCCGAGCAGTACTTC. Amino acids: CASSVETLQGSEQYF.